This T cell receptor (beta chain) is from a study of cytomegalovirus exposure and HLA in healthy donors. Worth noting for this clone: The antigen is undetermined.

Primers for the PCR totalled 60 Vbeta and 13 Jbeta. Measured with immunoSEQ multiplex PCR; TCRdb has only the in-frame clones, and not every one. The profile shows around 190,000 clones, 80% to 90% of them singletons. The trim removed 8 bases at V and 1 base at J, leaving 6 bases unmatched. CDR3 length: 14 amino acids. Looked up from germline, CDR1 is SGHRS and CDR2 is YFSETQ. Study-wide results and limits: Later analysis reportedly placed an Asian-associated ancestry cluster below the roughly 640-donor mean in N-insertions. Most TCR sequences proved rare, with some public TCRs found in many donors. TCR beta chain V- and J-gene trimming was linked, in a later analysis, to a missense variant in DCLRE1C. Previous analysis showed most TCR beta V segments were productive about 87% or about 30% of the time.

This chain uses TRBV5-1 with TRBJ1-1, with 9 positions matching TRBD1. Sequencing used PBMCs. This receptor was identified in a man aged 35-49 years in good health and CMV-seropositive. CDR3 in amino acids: CASLQGAGNTEAFF. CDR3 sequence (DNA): TGCGCCAGTTTACAGGGGGCTGGGAACACTGAAGCTTTCTTT.